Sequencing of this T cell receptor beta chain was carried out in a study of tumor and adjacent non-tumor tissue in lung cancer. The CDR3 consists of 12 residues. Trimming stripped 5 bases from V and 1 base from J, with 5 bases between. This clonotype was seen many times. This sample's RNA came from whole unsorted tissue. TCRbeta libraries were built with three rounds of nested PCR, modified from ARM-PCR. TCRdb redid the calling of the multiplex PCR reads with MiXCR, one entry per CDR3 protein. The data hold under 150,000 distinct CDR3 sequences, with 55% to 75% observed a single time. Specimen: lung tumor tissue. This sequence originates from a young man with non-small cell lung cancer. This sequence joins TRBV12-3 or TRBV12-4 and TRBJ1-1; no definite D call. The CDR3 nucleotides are TGTGCCAGCAGTCGACGGAACACTGAAGCTTTCTTT. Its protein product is CASSRRNTEAFF.